This T cell receptor beta chain originates from a study of OX40 agonist ivuxolimab in advanced cancers. General observations from the study: The antigen specificity of the peripheral T cells (those that were expanded) was not determined.

Germline assignment: CDR1 SGHRS and CDR2 YFSETQ. The CDR3 has 13 residues. V was shortened by 0 bases and J by 3 bases, with 4 bases between the two germline ends. Measured with immunoSEQ multiplex PCR; TCRdb has only the in-frame clones, and not every one. The repertoire holds roughly 79,000 clones, with approximately 84% as singletons. Notes on this clone: Its antigen is still unknown. Within the sample, other DNA sequences also encode this same CDR3.

The sequencing here drew on CD4+ or CD8+ T cells sorted from blood, taken in a trial of the OX40 agonist ivuxolimab. The gene calls are TRBV5-1 and TRBJ1-5; D not resolved. The source of this sequence is an adult with an advanced solid tumor such as melanoma, head and neck, liver or kidney cancer. Here the CDR3 reads CASSLGPNQPQHF. CDR3 DNA: TGCGCCAGCAGCTTGGGGCCCAATCAGCCCCAGCATTTT.